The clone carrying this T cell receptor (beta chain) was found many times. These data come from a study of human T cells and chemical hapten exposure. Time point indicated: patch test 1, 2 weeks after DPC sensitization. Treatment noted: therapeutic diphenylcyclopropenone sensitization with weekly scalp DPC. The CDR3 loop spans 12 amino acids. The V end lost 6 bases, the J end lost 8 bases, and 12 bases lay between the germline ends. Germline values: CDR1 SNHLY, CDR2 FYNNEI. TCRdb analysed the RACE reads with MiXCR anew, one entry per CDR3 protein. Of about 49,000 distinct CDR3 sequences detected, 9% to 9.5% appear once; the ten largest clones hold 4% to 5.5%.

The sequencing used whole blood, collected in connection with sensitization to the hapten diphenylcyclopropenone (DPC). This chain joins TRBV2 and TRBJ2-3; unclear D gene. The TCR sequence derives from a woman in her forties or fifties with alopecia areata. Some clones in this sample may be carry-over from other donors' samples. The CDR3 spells CASRPPGATQYF. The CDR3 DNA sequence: TGTGCCAGCAGACCACCTGGTGCTACGCAGTATTTT. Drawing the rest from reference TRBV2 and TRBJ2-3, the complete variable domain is EPEVTQTPSHQVTQMGQEVILRCVPISNHLYFYWYRQILGQKVEFLVSFYNNEISEKSEIFDDQFSVERPDGSNFTLKIRSTKLEDSAMYFCASRPPGATQYFGPGTRLTVL.